This entry features one TCR beta chain sequence. Its matching antigen is unknown. These data originate in a study of shared clonotypes between healthy human individuals. TCRdb's copy holds only in-frame clones and misses some; the assay was immunoSEQ multiplex PCR. The sample shows roughly 2.5 million clones, approximately 94% of them seen only once. Germline assignment: CDR1 LGHNT and CDR2 FRNRAP. V shed 5 bases and J shed 0 bases, with 7 bases lying between them. The CDR3 has 13 amino acids. General study results and limits: Among non-shared clonotypes, generation probabilities were lower than among those shared by all four donors. Clonotype sharing across a few donors was observed for 4.5% to 6.5% of naive CD4 clonotypes. Naive subsets tended to show greater estimated richness than memory subsets.

The study separated CD4+ cells into CD45RA+ naive and CD45RA-negative memory subsets. The genes are TRBV12-5 and TRBJ1-2; D is undetermined. The receptor was derived from a man between 18 and 29 years old in good health. The sequencing input was naive CD4+ T cells sorted from blood. Subset denoted: CD45RA+ positively selected. The CDR3: CASGRRANYGYTF. CDR3 DNA: TGTGCTAGTGGTCGTCGGGCTAACTATGGCTACACCTTC.